The 10 T cell receptor beta chains reported below all come from one sample, sequenced in a study of T cell responses to AZD1222 COVID-19 vaccine. Assay used: immunoSEQ multiplex PCR; TCRdb lists only in-frame clones, some missing. The sample yields roughly 150,000 clones, 87% seen once. This specimen was peripheral blood, taken 28 days after the second AZD1222 dose. Receptor source: an adult who received the AZD1222 COVID-19 vaccine.

V gene TRBV2 combines with J gene TRBJ1-1, with D perhaps matching TRBD1 (6 bases). The V end was cut by 11 bases, the J end by 1 base, with 14 bases between. The CDR3 length is 13 residues. Germline CDR1 reads SNHLY; CDR2 reads FYNNEI. DNA for the CDR3: TGTGCCGAGCTTATAGGGGGGAACACTGAAGCTTTCTTT. It yields the protein CAELIGGNTEAFF.

The chain recombines TRBV10-3 with TRBJ1-5; D is ambiguous. Per germline, CDR1 ENHRY and CDR2 SYGVKD. The CDR3 loop spans 13 amino acids. V was cut by 0 bases and J by 7 bases, with 7 bases left in between. For the CDR3, the DNA is TGTGCCATCAGTGAGTCGTCTAGCCAGCCCCAGCATTTT. Its translation: CAISESSSQPQHF.

The CDR3 here is CASSQGQLNTEAFF. CDR3 DNA: TGTGCCAGCAGCCAAGGGCAGCTGAACACTGAAGCTTTCTTT. The rearrangement uses TRBV4-2 and TRBJ1-1; D is undetermined. Germline V gene data show CDR1 as LGHNA and CDR2 as YNFKEQ. V lost 1 base and J lost 0, with 6 bases in between. The CDR3 consists of 14 residues.

The rearrangement joins TRBV7-2 to TRBJ1-4, with unresolved D. This CDR3 contains 14 residues. Germline V gives CDR1 SGHTA, CDR2 FQGNSA. Trimming stripped 5 bases from V and 8 bases from J, with 15 bases between. CDR3 DNA sequence: TGTGCCAGCAGCCCAGACACGGCTAGGGAAAAACTGTTTTTT. This sequence encodes CASSPDTAREKLFF. The complete variable domain, with remaining parts taken from reference TRBV7-2 and TRBJ1-4, reads GAGVSQSPSNKVTEKGKDVELRCDPISGHTALYWYRQSLGQGLEFLIYFQGNSAPDKSGLPSDRFSAERTGGSVSTLTIQRTQQEDSAVYLCASSPDTAREKLFFGSGTQLSVL.

The chain is built from TRBV28 and TRBJ2-7, with 12 bases identical to TRBD2. Germline V gene lookup returns CDR1 MDHEN and CDR2 SYDVKM. The CDR3 consists of 16 residues. J gave up 1 base and V 4 bases, and 5 bases lay outside the gene matches. The CDR3 DNA reads TGTGCCAGCAGTTCCCCGACTAGCGGGAGATCCTACGAGCAGTACTTC. This sequence encodes CASSSPTSGRSYEQYF.

V and J are TRBV2 and TRBJ2-1; D possibly corresponds to TRBD2 (5 bases). This CDR3 contains 13 residues. Germline values: CDR1 SNHLY, CDR2 FYNNEI. V was pared by 5 bases and J by 7 bases, with 12 bases between. The chain's CDR3 is CASSPTSSNEQFF. The CDR3 bases are TGTGCCAGCAGTCCAACTAGTTCGAATGAGCAGTTCTTC.

This clone appeared a single time. V usage is TRBV5-1 and J usage is TRBJ2-3, with D possibly being TRBD1 or TRBD2 (5 bases each). Trimming pared 5 bases from V and 6 bases from J, leaving 16 bases between. Germline V gene lookup returns CDR1 SGHRS and CDR2 YFSETQ. CDR3 size: 14 residues. The CDR3 loop reads CASSRLPAGDTQYF. Here the CDR3 DNA reads TGCGCCAGCAGTCGACTACCGGCAGGGGATACGCAGTATTTT. The variable domain in full, with the rest retrieved from reference TRBV5-1 and TRBJ2-3, is KAGVTQTPRYLIKTRGQQVTLSCSPISGHRSVSWYQQTPGQGLQFLFEYFSETQRNKGNFPGRFSGRQFSNSRSEMNVSTLELGDSALYLCASSRLPAGDTQYFGPGTRLTVL.

Here the CDR3 reads CAWSVSYNSGNTIYF. For the CDR3, the DNA is TGTGCCTGGAGTGTCTCGTATAACTCTGGAAACACCATATATTTT. This chain connects TRBV30 to TRBJ1-3; D remains unclear. The germline V gene has CDR1 GTSNPN and CDR2 SVGIG (reference sequence). V shed 0 bases and J shed 0 bases, with 9 bases lying between them. The CDR3 runs to 15 residues.

The chain has TRBV9 and TRBJ2-6; maybe TRBD1 (6 bases). Trimming shortened V by 4 bases and J by 0 bases, and 14 bases separated the two germline ends. The germline CDR1 and CDR2 sequences are SGDLS and YYNGEE. The CDR3 contains 17 residues. The CDR3 DNA is TGTGCCAGCAGCATATCAGGGGCCGGCTCTGGGGCCAACGTCCTGACTTTC. Its protein product is CASSISGAGSGANVLTF. Full variable domain (remainder filled in from reference TRBV9 and TRBJ2-6): DSGVTQTPKHLITATGQRVTLRCSPRSGDLSVYWYQQSLDQGLQFLIQYYNGEERAKGNILERFSAQQFPDLHSELNLSSLELGDSALYFCASSISGAGSGANVLTFGAGSRLTVL.

The V gene is TRBV28, the J gene TRBJ1-2, with D unresolved. This CDR3 region has 12 residues. Germline V gene data show CDR1 as MDHEN and CDR2 as SYDVKM. Trimming stripped 3 bases from V and 8 bases from J, with 10 bases between. The CDR3 spells CASSLSMLGYTF. The CDR3, as DNA: TGTGCCAGCAGTTTGAGTATGCTCGGCTACACCTTC.